This T cell receptor (beta chain) is from a study of blood T cell repertoires in COVID-19. As for the study in general: Sources were T cells, B-cell-depleted T cells, or PBMCs; the material itself was cDNA or gDNA.

The CDR3 has 14 residues. V shed 3 bases and J 5 bases; nucleotides not matched to a gene: 4. CDR1 is GTSNPN and CDR2 is SVGIG in the germline V gene (reference sequence). In the authors' workflow: Reference gene primers were amplified, and this amplification served to estimate nucleated cell counts. Method: immunoSEQ multiplex PCR; TCRdb's copy keeps in-frame clones and lacks some. The DNA was the basis for D and trimming; V, J and clone size are from that table. In the table there are about 120,000 clones, about 80% of which are singletons. The receptor was derived from a man aged 65 to 85 with acute or convalescent COVID-19. Input material: peripheral blood. The chain is built from TRBV30 and TRBJ2-5; 12 nucleotides align to TRBD2. CDR3 protein: CAWSPGTSGETQYF. CDR3 nucleotide sequence: TGTGCCTGGAGCCCCGGGACTAGCGGGGAGACCCAGTACTTC. Full variable domain (missing parts from reference TRBV30 and TRBJ2-5): SQTIHQWPATLVQPVGSPLSLECTVEGTSNPNLYWYRQAAGRGLQLLFYSVGIGQISSEVPQNLSASRPQDRQFILSSKKLLLSDSGFYLCAWSPGTSGETQYFGPGTRLLVL.